This entry lists 3 T cell receptor beta chains sequenced from one sample in a study of radiotherapy plus CTLA-4 blockade in lung cancer. Method: immunoSEQ multiplex PCR; TCRdb's copy keeps in-frame clones and lacks some. The data show roughly 46,000 clones, with 60% to 80% seen just once and approximately 8.3% held by the top ten. The source was peripheral blood, collected from a patient treated with radiotherapy plus ipilimumab. These receptors came from a human donor with non-small cell lung cancer who had stable disease on radiotherapy plus ipilimumab.

The chain employs TRBV7-8 and TRBJ2-5; no firm D call. This CDR3 comprises 13 residues. The V gene's germline CDR1 is SGHVS and CDR2 FQNEAQ. The V end was cut by 1 base, the J end by 3 bases, with 6 bases between. The CDR3 spells CASSLVGKETQYF. The DNA of the CDR3 is TGTGCCAGCAGCTTAGTAGGGAAAGAGACCCAGTACTTC.

The chain carries TRBV6-5 and TRBJ1-5; no firm D call. Germline CDR1 MNHEY, CDR2 SVGAGI. There are 16 residues in the CDR3. The germline V and J ends were trimmed by 0 bases and 0 bases, with 9 bases remaining between them. The CDR3 sequence is CASSYSREYSNQPQHF. Here the CDR3 DNA reads TGTGCCAGCAGTTACTCTCGGGAATATAGCAATCAGCCCCAGCATTTT.

J is TRBJ2-5 and V is TRBV15; the match to TRBD2 covers 7 bases. Germline V gene lookup returns CDR1 LNHNV and CDR2 YYDKDF (reference sequence). This CDR3 is 15 amino acids long. J gave up 3 bases and V 0 bases, and 4 bases lay outside the gene matches. The CDR3: CATSRDSGGKETQYF. The CDR3 nucleotides read TGTGCCACCAGCAGAGACTCCGGGGGGAAAGAGACCCAGTACTTC.